Included here is one TCR beta chain sequence, with context. Antigen: not known. Trimming took off 3 bases at V and 2 bases at J, with 8 bases between the two ends. Germline CDR1 and CDR2: LNHDA and SQIVND (reference sequence). The CDR3 length is 13 residues. The data stem from a study of molecular identifiers for immune sequencing clone quantification. Listed TCR primers and previously described methods were used for bulk TCR libraries. Using its own MiXCR run on the PCR reads, TCRdb lists one record per CDR3 protein. The table includes 600,000 to 650,000 distinct CDR3 sequences, 20% detected once. Points from the study as a whole: Spiked Jurkat TCR RNA equivalent to one cell was reportedly detectable in around 980,000 naive cells.

This TCR was sampled from a human donor in good health. Some libraries in this study had Jurkat cell RNA spiked in. The rearrangement joins TRBV19 to TRBJ2-7; D is undetermined. The sequenced sample was naive CD8+ T cells from blood, with Jurkat cell RNA spiked in. The sample's subset: FACS-sorted CD8+CD4-CCR7+CD45RA+ naive T cells. CDR3 sequence (DNA): TGTGCCAGTAGTATTTCTGCCGCCTACGAGCAGTACTTC. This encodes CASSISAAYEQYF.